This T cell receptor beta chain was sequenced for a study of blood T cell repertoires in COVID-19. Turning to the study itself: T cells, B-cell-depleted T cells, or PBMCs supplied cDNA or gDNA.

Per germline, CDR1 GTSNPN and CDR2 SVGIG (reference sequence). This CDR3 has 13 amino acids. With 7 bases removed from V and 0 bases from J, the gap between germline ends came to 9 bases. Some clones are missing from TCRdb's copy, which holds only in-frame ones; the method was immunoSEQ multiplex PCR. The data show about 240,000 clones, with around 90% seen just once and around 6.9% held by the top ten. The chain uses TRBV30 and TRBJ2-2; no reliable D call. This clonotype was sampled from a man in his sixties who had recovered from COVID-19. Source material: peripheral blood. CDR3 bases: TGTGCCTACGCAGTCGCGAACACCGGGGAGCTGTTTTTT. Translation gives CAYAVANTGELFF.